The next 12 T cell receptor beta chains were all read from a single sample in a study of blood T cell repertoires in COVID-19. Clones were sequenced by immunoSEQ multiplex PCR, and TCRdb holds only the in-frame ones, with some missing. The sample carries 150,000 to 200,000 clones, roughly four fifths recorded once. Material for sequencing was peripheral blood. The receptors shown here come from a man between 65 and 80 years old who had recovered from COVID-19.

The chain employs TRBV5-1 and TRBJ1-2; a possible D gene is TRBD1 (6 bases). The V and J ends lost 4 bases and 3 bases respectively, with 13 bases between them. Germline CDR1 SGHRS, CDR2 YFSETQ. CDR3 length: 14 residues. CDR3 region: CASSPGQAHYGYTF. The DNA of the CDR3 is TGCGCCAGCAGCCCGGGACAAGCCCACTATGGCTACACCTTC. The full variable domain, completed using reference TRBV5-1 and TRBJ1-2, is KAGVTQTPRYLIKTRGQQVTLSCSPISGHRSVSWYQQTPGQGLQFLFEYFSETQRNKGNFPGRFSGRQFSNSRSEMNVSTLELGDSALYLCASSPGQAHYGYTFGSGTRLTVV.

This chain uses TRBV5-1 with TRBJ2-2, with 8 bases matching TRBD2. The CDR3 extends over 17 amino acids. Trimming at V came to 4 bases and at J to 4 bases, leaving 12 bases not matched to a gene. CDR1 SGHRS and CDR2 YFSETQ come from the germline V gene. The DNA of the CDR3 is TGCGCCAGCAGCCCATTGGTACTAGCGGTTAGCACCGGGGAGCTGTTTTTT. It translates to CASSPLVLAVSTGELFF.

The chain links TRBV5-1 to TRBJ1-3; no clear D. This CDR3 is 13 amino acids long. CDR1 and CDR2 from the germline V gene are SGHRS and YFSETQ. Trimming stripped 1 base from V and 6 bases from J, with 8 bases between. Written as DNA, the CDR3 is TGCGCCAGCAGCTTGACTTGGTCAAACACCATATATTTT. Translated: CASSLTWSNTIYF.

This clone turned up a few times. The rearrangement links TRBV6-2 or TRBV6-3 to TRBJ1-5; 7 bases map to TRBD1. V lost 2 bases, J lost 2 bases, and 9 bases stayed unmatched. The CDR3 is 17 residues long. Germline V gene data show CDR1 as MNHEY and CDR2 as SVGEGT. The CDR3 loop reads CASSYRQGDGGNQPQHF. The CDR3 bases are TGTGCCAGCAGTTACCGGCAGGGGGACGGGGGCAATCAGCCCCAGCATTTT.

The V call is TRBV29-1, the J call TRBJ1-4; TRBD1 agrees at 7 bases. Per the germline V gene, CDR1 is SQVTM and CDR2 is ANQGSEA. The CDR3 sequence is 13 residues long. The V segment lost 8 bases and the J segment 5 bases; nucleotides outside the gene matches: 8. This CDR3 reads CSTRQGPNEKLFF. The CDR3 coding sequence is TGCAGCACCCGACAGGGCCCGAATGAAAAACTGTTTTTT. The full variable domain, with the rest looked up from reference TRBV29-1 and TRBJ1-4, is SAVISQKPSRDICQRGTSLTIQCQVDSQVTMMFWYRQQPGQSLTLIATANQGSEATYESGFVIDKFPISRPNLTFSTLTVSNMSPEDSSIYLCSTRQGPNEKLFFGSGTQLSVL.

This chain's CDR3 is CASRAGPRGLEQYF. CDR3 coding DNA: TGTGCCAGCAGGGCGGGGCCAAGGGGCCTCGAGCAGTACTTC. The chain has TRBV27 and TRBJ2-7, with D possibly being TRBD2 (6 bases). The CDR3 extends over 14 amino acids. Trimming removed 6 bases from V and 6 bases from J, with 18 bases in between. Germline values: CDR1 MNHEY, CDR2 SMNVEV (reference sequence).

This chain links TRBV10-2 with TRBJ2-5, with 10 positions matching TRBD1. Germline V lookup: CDR1 WSHSY, CDR2 SAAADI. V shed 2 bases and J 1 base; nucleotides not matched to a gene: 7. This CDR3 region has 17 residues. CDR3 DNA sequence: TGCGCCAGCAGTGAGCCGCGGGACAGGGGCTCCCAAGAGACCCAGTACTTC. Protein product: CASSEPRDRGSQETQYF.

The V call is TRBV2, the J call TRBJ1-2, with TRBD1 as a possible D gene (5 bases). Germline V CDR1 and CDR2: SNHLY, FYNNEI. V lost 6 bases and J lost 6, with 23 bases in between. CDR3 length: 16 amino acids. The CDR3 is CASRESTGTRGDGYTF. Written as DNA, the CDR3 is TGTGCCAGCAGGGAGAGTACCGGGACTCGGGGAGATGGCTACACCTTC. The full variable domain, with the rest looked up from reference TRBV2 and TRBJ1-2, is EPEVTQTPSHQVTQMGQEVILRCVPISNHLYFYWYRQILGQKVEFLVSFYNNEISEKSEIFDDQFSVERPDGSNFTLKIRSTKLEDSAMYFCASRESTGTRGDGYTFGSGTRLTVV.

The genes are TRBV19 and TRBJ2-3; D is perhaps TRBD2 (6 bases). The germline gives CDR1 LNHDA, CDR2 SQIVND (reference sequence). This CDR3 region has 12 residues. Between the trimmed V and J ends, which lost 1 base and 10 bases, there was a span of 9 bases. The CDR3 DNA is TGTGCCAGTAGTATAGTAGGGGAGGCGCAGTATTTT. This sequence encodes CASSIVGEAQYF.

The chain is built from TRBV5-1 and TRBJ2-2; 7 bases align to TRBD2. The CDR3 has 16 residues. With V trimmed by 0 bases and J by 1 base, 3 bases remained unmatched. Germline assignment: CDR1 SGHRS and CDR2 YFSETQ. The CDR3 region is CASSLGLAENTGELFF. CDR3 nucleotides: TGCGCCAGCAGCTTGGGACTAGCCGAGAACACCGGGGAGCTGTTTTTT.

This chain joins TRBV19 and TRBJ2-7; TRBD2 agrees at 13 bases. Germline V CDR1 and CDR2: LNHDA, SQIVND (reference sequence). V lost 5 bases, J lost 6 bases, and 7 bases stayed unmatched. The CDR3 runs to 15 residues. In nucleotides, the CDR3 is TGTGCCAGTAGTTCTCGGACTAGCGGGAGTACCGAGCAGTACTTC. It translates to CASSSRTSGSTEQYF.

The chain employs TRBV2 and TRBJ2-5, with 7 nucleotides matching TRBD1. From germline, CDR1 is SNHLY and CDR2 FYNNEI. V lost 6 bases and J lost 2; bases outside the gene matches: 3. There are 13 residues in the CDR3. This chain's CDR3 is CASRGGQQETQYF. The CDR3 DNA reads TGTGCCAGCAGAGGGGGACAGCAAGAGACCCAGTACTTC.